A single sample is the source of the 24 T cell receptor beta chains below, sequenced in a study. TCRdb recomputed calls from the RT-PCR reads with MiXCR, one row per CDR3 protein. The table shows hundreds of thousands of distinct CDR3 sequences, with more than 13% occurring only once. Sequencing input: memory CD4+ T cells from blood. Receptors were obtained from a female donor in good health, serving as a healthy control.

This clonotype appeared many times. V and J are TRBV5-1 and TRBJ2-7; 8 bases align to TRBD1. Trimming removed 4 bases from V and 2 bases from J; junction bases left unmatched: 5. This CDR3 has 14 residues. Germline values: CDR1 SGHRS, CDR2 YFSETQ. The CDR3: CASSPIQGAYEQYF. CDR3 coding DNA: TGCGCCAGCAGCCCGATACAGGGGGCCTACGAGCAGTACTTC.

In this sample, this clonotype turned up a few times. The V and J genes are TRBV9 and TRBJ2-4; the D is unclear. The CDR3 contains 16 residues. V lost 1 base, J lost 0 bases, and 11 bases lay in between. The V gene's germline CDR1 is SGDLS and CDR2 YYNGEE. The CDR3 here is CASSVSPIIAKNIQYF. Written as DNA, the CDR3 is TGTGCCAGCAGCGTAAGCCCAATTATAGCCAAAAACATTCAGTACTTC. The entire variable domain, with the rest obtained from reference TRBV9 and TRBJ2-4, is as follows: DSGVTQTPKHLITATGQRVTLRCSPRSGDLSVYWYQQSLDQGLQFLIQYYNGEERAKGNILERFSAQQFPDLHSELNLSSLELGDSALYFCASSVSPIIAKNIQYFGAGTRLSVL.

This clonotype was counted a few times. The CDR3 DNA is TGCAGTGCCCCGCCCAGGCGGAGAGATACGCAGTATTTT. Translated: CSAPPRRRDTQYF. The chain carries TRBV20-1 and TRBJ2-3; D is unclear. V lost 6 bases to trimming and J lost 5 bases, with 15 bases between them. The CDR3 has 13 residues. Germline CDR1 is DFQATT and CDR2 is SNEGSKA (reference sequence).

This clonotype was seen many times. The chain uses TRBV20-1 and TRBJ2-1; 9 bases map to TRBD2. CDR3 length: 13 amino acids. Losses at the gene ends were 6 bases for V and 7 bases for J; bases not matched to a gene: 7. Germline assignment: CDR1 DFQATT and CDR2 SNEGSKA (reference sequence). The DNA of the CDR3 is TGCAGTGCCCTCGGGCTAGCGGGGAATGAGCAGTTCTTC. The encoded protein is CSALGLAGNEQFF.

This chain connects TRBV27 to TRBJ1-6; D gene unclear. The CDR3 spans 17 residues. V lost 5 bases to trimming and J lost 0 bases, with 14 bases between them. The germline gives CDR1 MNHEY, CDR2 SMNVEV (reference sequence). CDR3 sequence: CASSPLIGNSYNSPLHF. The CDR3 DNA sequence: TGTGCCAGCAGTCCCCTGATCGGGAACTCCTATAATTCACCCCTCCACTTT.

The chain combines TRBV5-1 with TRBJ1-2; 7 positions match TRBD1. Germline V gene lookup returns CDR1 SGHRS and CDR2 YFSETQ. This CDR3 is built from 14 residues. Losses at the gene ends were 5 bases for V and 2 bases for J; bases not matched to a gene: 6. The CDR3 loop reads CASRSQGENYGYTF. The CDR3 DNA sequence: TGCGCCAGCAGATCCCAGGGGGAGAACTATGGCTACACCTTC.

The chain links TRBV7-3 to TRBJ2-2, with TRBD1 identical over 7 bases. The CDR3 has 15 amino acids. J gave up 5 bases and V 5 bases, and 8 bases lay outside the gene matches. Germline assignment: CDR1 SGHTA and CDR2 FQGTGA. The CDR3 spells CASSLKGARTGELFF. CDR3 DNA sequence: TGTGCCAGCAGCCTCAAGGGGGCAAGGACCGGGGAGCTGTTTTTT.

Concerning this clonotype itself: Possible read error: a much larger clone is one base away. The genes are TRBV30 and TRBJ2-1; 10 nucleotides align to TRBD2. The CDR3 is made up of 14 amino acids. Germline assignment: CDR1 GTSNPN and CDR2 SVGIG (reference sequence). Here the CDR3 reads CAWPGLARPNEQSF. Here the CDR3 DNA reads TGTGCCTGGCCGGGACTAGCGCGACCCAATGAGCAGTCCTTC.

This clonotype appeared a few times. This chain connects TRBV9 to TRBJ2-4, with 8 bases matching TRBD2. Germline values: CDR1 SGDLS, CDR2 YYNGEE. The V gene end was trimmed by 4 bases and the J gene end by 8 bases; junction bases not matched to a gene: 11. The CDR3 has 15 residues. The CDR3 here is CASSTQPGGEYIQYF. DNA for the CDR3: TGTGCCAGCAGCACTCAACCCGGGGGGGAGTACATTCAGTACTTC.

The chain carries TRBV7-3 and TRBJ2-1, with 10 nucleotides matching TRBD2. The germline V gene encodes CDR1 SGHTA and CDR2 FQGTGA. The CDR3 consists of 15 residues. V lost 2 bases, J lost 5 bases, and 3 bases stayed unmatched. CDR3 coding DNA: TGTGCCAGCAGCTTAGAGGGACTAGCGAACAATGAGCAGTTCTTC. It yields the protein CASSLEGLANNEQFF.

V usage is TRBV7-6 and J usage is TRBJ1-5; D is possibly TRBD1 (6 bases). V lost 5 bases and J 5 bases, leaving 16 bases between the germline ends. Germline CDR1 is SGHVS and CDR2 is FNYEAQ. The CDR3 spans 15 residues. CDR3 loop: CASSIGQYGDQPQHF. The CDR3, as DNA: TGTGCCAGCAGCATAGGACAGTATGGCGATCAGCCCCAGCATTTT.

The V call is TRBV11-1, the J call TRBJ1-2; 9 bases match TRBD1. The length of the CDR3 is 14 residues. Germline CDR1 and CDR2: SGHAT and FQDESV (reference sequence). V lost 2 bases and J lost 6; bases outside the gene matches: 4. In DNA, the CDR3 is TGTGCCAGCAGCTTACTCCGGGACAGGGATGGCTACACCTTC. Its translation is CASSLLRDRDGYTF.

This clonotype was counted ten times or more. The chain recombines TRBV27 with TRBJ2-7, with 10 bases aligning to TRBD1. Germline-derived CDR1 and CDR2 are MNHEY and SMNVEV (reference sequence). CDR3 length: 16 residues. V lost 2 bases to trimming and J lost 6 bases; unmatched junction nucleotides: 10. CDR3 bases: TGTGCCAGCAGTTTACCCCCGGGACAGGGGTCGGCCGAGCAGTACTTC. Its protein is CASSLPPGQGSAEQYF.

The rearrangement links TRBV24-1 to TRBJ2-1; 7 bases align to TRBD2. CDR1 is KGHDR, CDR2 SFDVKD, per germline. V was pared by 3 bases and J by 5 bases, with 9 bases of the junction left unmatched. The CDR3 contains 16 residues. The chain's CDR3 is CATSDPRAGPNNEQFF. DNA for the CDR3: TGTGCCACCAGTGATCCTAGAGCGGGACCGAACAATGAGCAGTTCTTC.

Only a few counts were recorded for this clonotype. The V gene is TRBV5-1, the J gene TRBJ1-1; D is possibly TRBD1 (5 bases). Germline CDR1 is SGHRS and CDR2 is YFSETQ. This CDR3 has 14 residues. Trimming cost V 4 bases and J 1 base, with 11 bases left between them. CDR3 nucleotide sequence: TGCGCCAGCAGCGCCGGACAAACGAACACTGAAGCTTTCTTT. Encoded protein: CASSAGQTNTEAFF.

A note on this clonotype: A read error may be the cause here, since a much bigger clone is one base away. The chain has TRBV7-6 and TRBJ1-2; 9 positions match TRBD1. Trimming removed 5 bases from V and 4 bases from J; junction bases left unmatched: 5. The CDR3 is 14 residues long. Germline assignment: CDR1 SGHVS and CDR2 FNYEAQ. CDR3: CASSAGQGLYGYTF. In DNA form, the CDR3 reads TGTGCCAGCAGCGCGGGACAGGGCCTCTATGGCTACACCTTC. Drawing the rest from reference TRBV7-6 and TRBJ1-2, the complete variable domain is GAGVSQSPRYKVTKRGQDVALRCDPISGHVSLYWYRQALGQGPEFLTYFNYEAQQDKSGLPNDRFSAERPEGSISTLTIQRTEQRDSAMYRCASSAGQGLYGYTFGSGTRLTVV.

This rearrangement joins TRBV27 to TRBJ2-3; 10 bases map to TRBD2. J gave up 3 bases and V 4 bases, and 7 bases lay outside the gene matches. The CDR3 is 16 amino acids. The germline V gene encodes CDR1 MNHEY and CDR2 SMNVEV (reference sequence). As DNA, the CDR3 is TGTGCCAGCAGTTCCCTAGCGGGAGTGGAGACAGATACGCAGTATTTT. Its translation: CASSSLAGVETDTQYF.

The CDR3 bases are TGTGCCAGCAGTTTCGGACTCACCACGAAACCCTACGAGCAGTACTTC. Its translation: CASSFGLTTKPYEQYF. The chain employs TRBV6-2 or TRBV6-3 and TRBJ2-7, with D maybe TRBD2 (5 bases). The germline V gene encodes CDR1 MNHEY and CDR2 SVGEGT. V was cut by 4 bases and J by 2 bases, with 18 bases left in between. The CDR3 is 16 amino acids.

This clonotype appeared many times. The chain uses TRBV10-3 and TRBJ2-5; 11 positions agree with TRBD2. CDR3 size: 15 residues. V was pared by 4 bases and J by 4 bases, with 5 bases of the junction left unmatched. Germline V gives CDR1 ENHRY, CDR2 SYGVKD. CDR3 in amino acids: CAISGTSGSRETQYF. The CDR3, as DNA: TGTGCCATCAGTGGAACTAGCGGGAGTAGAGAGACCCAGTACTTC.

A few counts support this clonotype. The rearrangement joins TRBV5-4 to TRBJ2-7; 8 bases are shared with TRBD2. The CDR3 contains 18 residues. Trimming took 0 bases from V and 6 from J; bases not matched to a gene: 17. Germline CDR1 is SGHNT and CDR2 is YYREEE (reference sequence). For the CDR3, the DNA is TGTGCCAGCAGCTTGGTAGGAGGTACTAGCGGTTTGGGCGGCGAGCAGTACTTC. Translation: CASSLVGGTSGLGGEQYF.

The chain's CDR3 is CASSDREWPQHF. CDR3 in DNA: TGTGCCAGCAGTGACCGGGAATGGCCCCAGCATTTT. The J gene is TRBJ1-5, the V gene TRBV6-2 or TRBV6-3, with no clear D. There are 12 residues in the CDR3. The germline V gene has CDR1 MNHEY and CDR2 SVGEGT. The V and J ends lost 5 bases and 9 bases respectively, with 11 bases between them.

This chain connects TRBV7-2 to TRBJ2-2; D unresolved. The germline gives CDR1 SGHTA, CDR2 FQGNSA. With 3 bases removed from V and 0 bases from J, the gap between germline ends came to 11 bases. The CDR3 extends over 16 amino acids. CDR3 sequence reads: CASSLVHTANTGELFF. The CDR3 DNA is TGTGCCAGCAGCTTGGTCCATACAGCGAACACCGGGGAGCTGTTTTTT.

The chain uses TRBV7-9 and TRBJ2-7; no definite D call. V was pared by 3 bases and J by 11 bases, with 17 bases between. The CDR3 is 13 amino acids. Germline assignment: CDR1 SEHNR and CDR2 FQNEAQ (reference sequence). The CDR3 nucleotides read TGTGCCAGCAGCTTTGACGGCCTTACTGTCAAGTACTTC. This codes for CASSFDGLTVKYF.

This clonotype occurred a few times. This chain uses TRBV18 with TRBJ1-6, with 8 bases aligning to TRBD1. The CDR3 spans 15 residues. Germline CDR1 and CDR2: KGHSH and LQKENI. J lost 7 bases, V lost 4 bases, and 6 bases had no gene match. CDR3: CASSQAGQENSPLHF. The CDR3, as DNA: TGTGCCAGCTCACAAGCGGGACAGGAGAATTCACCCCTCCACTTT.